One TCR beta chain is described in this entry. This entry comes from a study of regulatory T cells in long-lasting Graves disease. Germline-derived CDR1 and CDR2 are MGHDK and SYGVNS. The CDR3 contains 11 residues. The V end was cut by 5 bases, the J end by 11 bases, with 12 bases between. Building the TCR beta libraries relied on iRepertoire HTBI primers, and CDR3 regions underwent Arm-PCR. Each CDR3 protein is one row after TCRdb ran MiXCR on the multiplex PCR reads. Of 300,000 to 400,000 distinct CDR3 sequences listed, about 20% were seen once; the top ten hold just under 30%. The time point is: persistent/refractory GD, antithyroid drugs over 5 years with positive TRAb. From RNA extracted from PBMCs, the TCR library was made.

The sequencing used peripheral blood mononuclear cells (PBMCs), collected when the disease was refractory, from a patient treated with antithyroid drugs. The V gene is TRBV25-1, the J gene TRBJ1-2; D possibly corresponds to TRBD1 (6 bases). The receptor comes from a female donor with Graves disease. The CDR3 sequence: CASSLQGAYTF. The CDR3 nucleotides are TGTGCCAGCAGTTTACAGGGAGCTTACACCTTC.